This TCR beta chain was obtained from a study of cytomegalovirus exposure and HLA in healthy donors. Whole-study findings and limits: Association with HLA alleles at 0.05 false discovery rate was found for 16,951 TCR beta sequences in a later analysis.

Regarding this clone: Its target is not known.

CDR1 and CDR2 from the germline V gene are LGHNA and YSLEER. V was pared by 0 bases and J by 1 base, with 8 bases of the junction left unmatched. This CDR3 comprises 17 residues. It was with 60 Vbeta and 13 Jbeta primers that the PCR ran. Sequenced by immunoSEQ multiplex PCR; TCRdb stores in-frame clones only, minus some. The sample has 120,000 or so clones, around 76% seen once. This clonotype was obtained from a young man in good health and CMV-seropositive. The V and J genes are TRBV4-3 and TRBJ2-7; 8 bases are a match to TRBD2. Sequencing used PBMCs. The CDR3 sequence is CASSQEIRGGVSYEQYF. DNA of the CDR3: TGCGCCAGCAGCCAAGAGATTCGGGGGGGCGTTTCCTACGAGCAGTACTTC.